The 14 T cell receptor beta chains below come from one sample, sequenced in a study of blood T cell repertoires in COVID-19. TCRdb's table, derived via immunoSEQ multiplex PCR, lists solely in-frame clones and lacks some. The table records about 310,000 clones, roughly 86% of them present only once. The sequencing sample was made of PBMCs or T cells enriched from blood (not recorded which). The receptors were gathered from a woman younger than 35 who had recovered from COVID-19.

V is TRBV25-1 and J is TRBJ2-1; TRBD2 matches 8 bases. The J segment lost 4 bases and the V segment lost 3 bases, leaving 5 bases of the junction unmatched. Germline V gene lookup returns CDR1 MGHDK and CDR2 SYGVNS. There are 15 residues in the CDR3. CDR3 nucleotide sequence: TGTGCCAGCAGTGATCCGGGGGGGTTTTACAATGAGCAGTTCTTC. Translated, it gives CASSDPGGFYNEQFF.

The chain joins TRBV9 to TRBJ2-3; no clear D. The CDR3 consists of 15 residues. V lost 3 bases, J lost 1 base, and 12 bases lay in between. The germline CDR1 and CDR2 sequences are SGDLS and YYNGEE. CDR3 region: CASSALTLGTDTQYF. The CDR3 coding sequence is TGTGCCAGCAGCGCCCTTACTCTCGGCACAGATACGCAGTATTTT.

The J gene is TRBJ2-7, the V gene TRBV4-1, with D hard to call. Germline lookup yields CDR1 MGHRA and CDR2 YSYEKL. This CDR3 spans 14 amino acids. With 0 bases removed from V and 9 bases from J, the gap between germline ends came to 15 bases. CDR3 amino acids: CASSQDVKGPGQYF. CDR3 nucleotides: TGCGCCAGCAGCCAAGATGTGAAAGGTCCAGGGCAGTACTTC.

CDR3 sequence: CASSPAPGQGADGYTF. CDR3 DNA sequence: TGTGCCAGCAGCCCAGCCCCGGGACAGGGGGCTGATGGCTACACCTTC. The chain combines TRBV7-9 with TRBJ1-2, with 12 bases aligning to TRBD1. The CDR3 consists of 16 residues. Trimming cost V 5 bases and J 6 bases; bases outside gene matches: 10. The V gene's germline CDR1 is SEHNR and CDR2 FQNEAQ (reference sequence). Supplemented by reference TRBV7-9 and TRBJ1-2, the full variable domain reads DTGVSQNPRHKITKRGQNVTFRCDPISEHNRLYWYRQTLGQGPEFLTYFQNEAQLEKSRLLSDRFSAERPKGSFSTLEIQRTEQGDSAMYLCASSPAPGQGADGYTFGSGTRLTVV.

The chain recombines TRBV19 with TRBJ2-7, with 7 bases aligning to TRBD2. The junction had 2 bases not matched to a gene; V was cut back by 4 bases and J by 2 bases. CDR3 length: 13 amino acids. Germline V gene data show CDR1 as LNHDA and CDR2 as SQIVND (reference sequence). CDR3 loop: CASSREGTYEQYF. In DNA, the CDR3 is TGTGCCAGTAGTAGGGAGGGAACCTACGAGCAGTACTTC.

This clone was seen only once. The V call is TRBV4-2, the J call TRBJ2-1; tentatively, D is TRBD2 (6 bases). CDR1 is LGHNA, CDR2 YNFKEQ, per germline. The V and J ends lost 2 bases and 2 bases respectively, with 13 bases between them. This CDR3 has 16 amino acids. Written as DNA, the CDR3 is TGTGCCAGCAGCCAACAAAGCGGGCAGACCTACAATGAGCAGTTCTTC. Residues: CASSQQSGQTYNEQFF.

This clone was seen only once. The V gene is TRBV28, the J gene TRBJ2-3, with 8 bases that match TRBD2. With 7 bases clipped from V and 6 bases from J, the junction kept 6 bases outside the gene matches. CDR3 length equals 13 residues. In germline, CDR1 is MDHEN, CDR2 SYDVKM. For the CDR3, the DNA is TGTGCCAGCACCCCAGCGGGAGTCGATACGCAGTATTTT. Amino acid sequence: CASTPAGVDTQYF.

V is TRBV7-9 and J is TRBJ1-3; D gene ambiguous. Germline lookup yields CDR1 SEHNR and CDR2 FQNEAQ (reference sequence). This CDR3 has 11 residues. The ends were cut back, 6 bases at V and 2 bases at J, with 2 bases in the middle. This CDR3 reads CASSTGNTIYF. For the CDR3, the DNA is TGTGCCAGCAGTACTGGAAACACCATATATTTT.

The genes are TRBV10-1 and TRBJ1-1; no definite D call. CDR3 length: 11 amino acids. Trimming removed 3 bases from V and 7 bases from J, with 6 bases in between. Per germline, CDR1 WNHNN and CDR2 SYGVQD (reference sequence). The CDR3 DNA reads as TGCGCCAGCAGTGAACTAAATGAAGCTTTCTTT. It is translated as CASSELNEAFF.

This clone has only a few counts. Other DNA sequences within the sample encode an identical CDR3. CDR3 nucleotide sequence: TGTGCCAGCAGCTTAGAGGGGGCCACTAATGAAAAACTGTTTTTT. Residues: CASSLEGATNEKLFF. The chain has TRBV7-2 and TRBJ1-4; 7 bases agree with TRBD1. The V segment lost 1 base and the J segment 2 bases; nucleotides outside the gene matches: 1. There are 15 residues in the CDR3. Germline CDR1 reads SGHTA; CDR2 reads FQGNSA.

The chain has TRBV7-2 and TRBJ2-7; 9 nucleotides match TRBD2. This CDR3 region has 15 residues. With V trimmed by 3 bases and J by 2 bases, 5 bases remained unmatched. The germline CDR1 and CDR2 sequences are SGHTA and FQGNSA. DNA of the CDR3: TGTGCCAGCAGCTTCGCTAGCGGGACCACCTACGAGCAGTACTTC. This translates into CASSFASGTTYEQYF.

This chain connects TRBV11-1 to TRBJ2-6; D may be TRBD1 (5 bases). V was pared by 5 bases and J by 0 bases, with 11 bases between. The CDR3 runs 16 residues. The germline CDR1 and CDR2 sequences are SGHAT and FQDESV (reference sequence). CDR3: CASSRTGSSGANVLTF. The CDR3 coding sequence is TGTGCCAGCAGCCGCACAGGTAGCTCTGGGGCCAACGTCCTGACTTTC.

The chain joins TRBV6-2 or TRBV6-3 to TRBJ1-5; the match to TRBD1 covers 7 bases. The V gene's germline CDR1 is MNHEY and CDR2 SVGEGT. CDR3 length: 15 residues. V was pared by 4 bases and J by 7 bases, with 10 bases of the junction left unmatched. CDR3 amino acids: CASSSQTGVGQPQHF. The CDR3, as DNA: TGTGCCAGCAGTTCGCAAACAGGGGTTGGCCAGCCCCAGCATTTT.

The chain is built from TRBV5-1 and TRBJ2-5, with TRBD2 identical over 8 bases. Germline V CDR1 and CDR2: SGHRS, YFSETQ. Trimming removed 4 bases from V and 3 bases from J; junction bases left unmatched: 8. The CDR3 extends over 15 amino acids. The CDR3 here is CASSLGGAGEETQYF. For the CDR3, the DNA is TGCGCCAGCAGCCTGGGAGGAGCGGGAGAAGAGACCCAGTACTTC.